This paragraph covers one T cell receptor beta chain sequence. V lost 7 bases and J 1 base, leaving 17 bases between the germline ends. Germline lookup yields CDR1 WSHSY and CDR2 SAAADI. The length of the CDR3 is 15 residues. This entry belongs to a study of blood T cell repertoires in COVID-19. Overall study context: Donors in the United States, Italy and Spain gave samples during acute or convalescent COVID-19.

Method: immunoSEQ multiplex PCR; TCRdb's copy keeps in-frame clones and lacks some. The table lists 250,000 or so clones, about 91% of them singletons, with approximately 4.6% in the top ten. The chain employs TRBV10-2 and TRBJ2-7, with D possibly matching TRBD1 (6 bases). The receptor comes from a woman between 35 and 50 years old who had recovered from COVID-19. Sequenced: peripheral blood. The CDR3 coding sequence is TGCGCCAGCACCGAGGGGACAATACTATCCTACGAGCAGTACTTC. The encoded protein is CASTEGTILSYEQYF.